This TCR beta chain was identified in a study of blood T cell repertoires in COVID-19. Overall study: Material from acute and convalescent COVID-19 was sourced from the United States, Italy and Spain. The analysed material was cDNA or gDNA that came from T cells, B-cell-depleted T cells, or PBMCs.

During active infection, Seattle patients enrolled and were then monitored through disease. V gave up 4 bases and J gave up 5 bases; unmatched junction bases: 7. Germline values: CDR1 MNHEY, CDR2 SVGAGI. CDR3 length equals 14 residues. In the study's own analysis: It was from reference gene primer amplification that nucleated cell counts were estimated. The table came from immunoSEQ multiplex PCR; TCRdb's copy has only in-frame clones and leaves some out. V and J calls and clone size come straight from that table; D and trimming were deduced from the DNA. This repertoire shows 250,000 to 300,000 clones, roughly 92% found once; its top ten account for approximately 2.1%.

The receptor was derived from a woman aged 25 to 45 with COVID-19, enrolled during active disease. The chain joins TRBV6-5 to TRBJ1-1; 7 bases are a match to TRBD1. Sequencing used peripheral blood. CDR3 coding DNA: TGTGCCAGCAGTTGGACAGGTCCGGTAACTGAAGCTTTCTTT. This gives the protein CASSWTGPVTEAFF.